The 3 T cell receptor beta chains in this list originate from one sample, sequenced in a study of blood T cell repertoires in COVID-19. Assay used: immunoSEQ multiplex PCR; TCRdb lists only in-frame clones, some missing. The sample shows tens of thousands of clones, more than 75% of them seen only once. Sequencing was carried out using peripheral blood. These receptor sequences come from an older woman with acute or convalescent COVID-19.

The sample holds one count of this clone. CDR3 loop: CSATGAGPTDTQYF. CDR3 DNA: TGCAGCGCCACTGGGGCAGGGCCCACAGATACGCAGTATTTT. The chain couples TRBV29-1 to TRBJ2-3; maybe TRBD1 (5 bases). The germline V gene encodes CDR1 SQVTM and CDR2 ANQGSEA. The length of the CDR3 is 14 residues. V lost 7 bases and J 2 bases, leaving 16 bases between the germline ends.

The CDR3 spells CASSLLAGGGNEQFF. DNA for the CDR3: TGTGCCAGCAGTCTCCTGGCGGGGGGAGGTAATGAGCAGTTCTTC. This rearrangement joins TRBV28 to TRBJ2-1; 8 bases are shared with TRBD2. CDR1 and CDR2 from the germline V gene are MDHEN and SYDVKM. J lost 7 bases, V lost 5 bases, and 10 bases had no gene match. The CDR3 has 15 residues.

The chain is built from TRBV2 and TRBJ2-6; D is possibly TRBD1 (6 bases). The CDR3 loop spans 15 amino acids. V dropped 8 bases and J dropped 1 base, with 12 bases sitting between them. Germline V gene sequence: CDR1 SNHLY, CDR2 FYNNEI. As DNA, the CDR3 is TGTGCCAGCCTCTCAGGGGAGTCTGGGGCCAACGTCCTGACTTTC. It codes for CASLSGESGANVLTF.